The rows below give T cell receptor beta chains drawn from one sample of a study of blood T cell repertoires in COVID-19. Clones were sequenced by immunoSEQ multiplex PCR, and TCRdb holds only the in-frame ones, with some missing. The table records some 220,000 clones, around 81% of them present only once. The sample taken for sequencing was peripheral blood. The source is a woman aged 25 to 39 who had recovered from COVID-19. The conserved cysteine and the conserved F or W are not part of the CDR3 here.

TRBV27,TRBJ2-3,ASNPRQGISDTQY
TRBV4-1,TRBJ2-3,ASSQVLAASTDTQY
TRBV3-1/TRBV3-2,TRBJ2-3,ASSPRRNSGATDTQY
TRBV20-1,TRBJ2-7,SASLGYRETDEQY
TRBV2,TRBJ2-5,ATSRETQY
TRBV3-1/TRBV3-2,TRBJ2-7,ASQKRGTYEQY
TRBV6-5,TRBJ2-7,ASIISLVAYEQY
TRBV18,TRBJ2-2,ASSPNSPGELF
TRBV12-3/TRBV12-4,TRBJ2-3,ASSSSTDTQY
TRBV5-4,TRBJ1-2,ASSVGGFGTGVGYT